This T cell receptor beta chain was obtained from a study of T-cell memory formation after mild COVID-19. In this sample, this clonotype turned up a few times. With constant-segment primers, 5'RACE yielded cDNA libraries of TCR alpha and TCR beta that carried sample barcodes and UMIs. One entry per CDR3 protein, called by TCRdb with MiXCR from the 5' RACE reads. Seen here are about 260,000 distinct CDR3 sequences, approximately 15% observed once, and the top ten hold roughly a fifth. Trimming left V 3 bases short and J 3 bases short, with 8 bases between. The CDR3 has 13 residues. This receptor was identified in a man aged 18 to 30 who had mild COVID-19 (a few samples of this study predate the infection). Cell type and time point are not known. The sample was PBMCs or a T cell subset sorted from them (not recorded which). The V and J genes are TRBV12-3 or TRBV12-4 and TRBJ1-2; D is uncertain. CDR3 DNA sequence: TGTGCCAGCAGTTTTCAGGCTTACTATGGCTACACCTTC. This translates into CASSFQAYYGYTF.